This T cell receptor (beta chain) stems from a study of patients and donors after allogeneic stem cell transplantation. Germline-derived CDR1 and CDR2 are LGHNA and YSLEER. V dropped 0 bases and J dropped 7 bases, with 10 bases sitting between them. This CDR3 has 15 residues. TCRdb reprocessed the RT-PCR reads via MiXCR and lists one record per CDR3 protein. This sample has about 160,000 distinct CDR3 sequences, with about two fifths found just once. This clonotype was counted many times. The sample taken for sequencing was blood, either unsorted or a sorted T cell fraction (not recorded which). The chain links TRBV4-3 to TRBJ1-6; D ambiguous. The receptor was isolated from a human donor who was either an allogeneic HSCT recipient or a stem cell or donor lymphocyte infusion donor (not recorded which). It is not recorded whose cells these are; they may come from a transplant donor. The CDR3 here is CASSQEVGRNSPLHF. CDR3 bases: TGCGCCAGCAGCCAAGAAGTTGGCAGGAATTCACCCCTCCACTTT.